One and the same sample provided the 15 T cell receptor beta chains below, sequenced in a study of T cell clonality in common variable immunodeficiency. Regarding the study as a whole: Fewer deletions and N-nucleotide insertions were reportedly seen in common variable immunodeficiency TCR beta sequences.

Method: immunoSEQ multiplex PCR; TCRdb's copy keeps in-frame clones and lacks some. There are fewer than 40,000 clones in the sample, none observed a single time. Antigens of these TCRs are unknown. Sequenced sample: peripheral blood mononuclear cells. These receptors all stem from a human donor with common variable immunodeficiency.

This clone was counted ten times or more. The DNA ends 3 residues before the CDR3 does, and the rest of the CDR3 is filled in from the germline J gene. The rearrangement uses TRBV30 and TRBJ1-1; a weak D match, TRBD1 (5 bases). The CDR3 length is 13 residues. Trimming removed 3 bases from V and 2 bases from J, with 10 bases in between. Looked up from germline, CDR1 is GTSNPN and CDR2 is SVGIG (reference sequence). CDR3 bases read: TGTGCCTGGAGGAGGGGCCTTAACACTGAA. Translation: CAWRRGLNTE. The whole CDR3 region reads CAWRRGLNTEAFF.

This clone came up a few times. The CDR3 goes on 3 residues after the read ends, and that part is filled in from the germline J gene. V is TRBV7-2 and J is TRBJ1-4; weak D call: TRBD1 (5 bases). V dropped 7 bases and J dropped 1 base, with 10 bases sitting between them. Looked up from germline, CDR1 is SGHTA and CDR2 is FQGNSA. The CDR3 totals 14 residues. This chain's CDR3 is CASTWGGTNEKLFF. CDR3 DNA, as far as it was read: TGTGCCAGCACCTGGGGGGGAACTAATGAAAAA.

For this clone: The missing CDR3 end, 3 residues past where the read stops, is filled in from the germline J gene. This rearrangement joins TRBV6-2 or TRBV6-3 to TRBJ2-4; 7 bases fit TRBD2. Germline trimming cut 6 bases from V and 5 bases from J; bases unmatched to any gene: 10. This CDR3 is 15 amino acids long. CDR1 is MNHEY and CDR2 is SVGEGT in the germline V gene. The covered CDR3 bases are TGTGCCAGCAGCAGGACTAGAGGGGTCCAAAACATT. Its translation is CASSRTRGVQNI. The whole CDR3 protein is CASSRTRGVQNIQYF.

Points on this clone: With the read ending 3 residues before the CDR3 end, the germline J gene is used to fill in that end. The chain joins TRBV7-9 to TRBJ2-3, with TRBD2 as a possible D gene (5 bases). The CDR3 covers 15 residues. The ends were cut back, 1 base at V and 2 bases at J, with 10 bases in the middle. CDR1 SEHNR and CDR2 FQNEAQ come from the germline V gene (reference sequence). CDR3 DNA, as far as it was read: TGTGCCAGCAGCTTAGGCGGGCCCGCCACAGATACG. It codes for CASSLGGPATDT. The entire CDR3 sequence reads CASSLGGPATDTQYF.

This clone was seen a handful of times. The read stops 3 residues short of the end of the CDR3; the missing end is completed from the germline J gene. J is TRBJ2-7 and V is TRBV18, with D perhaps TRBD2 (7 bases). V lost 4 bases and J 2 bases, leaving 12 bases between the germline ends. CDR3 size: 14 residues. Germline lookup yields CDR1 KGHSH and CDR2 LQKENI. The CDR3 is CASSLGGGTYEQYF. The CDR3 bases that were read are TGTGCCAGCTCACTAGGGGGGGGGACCTACGAG.

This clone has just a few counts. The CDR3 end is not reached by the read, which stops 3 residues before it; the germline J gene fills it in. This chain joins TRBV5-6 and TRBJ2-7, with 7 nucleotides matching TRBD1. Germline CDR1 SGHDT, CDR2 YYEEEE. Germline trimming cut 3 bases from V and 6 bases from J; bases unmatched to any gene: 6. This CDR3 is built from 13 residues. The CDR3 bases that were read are TGTGCCAGCAGCTGGGACAGCCTCCTCGAG. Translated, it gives CASSWDSLLE. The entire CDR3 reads CASSWDSLLEQYF.

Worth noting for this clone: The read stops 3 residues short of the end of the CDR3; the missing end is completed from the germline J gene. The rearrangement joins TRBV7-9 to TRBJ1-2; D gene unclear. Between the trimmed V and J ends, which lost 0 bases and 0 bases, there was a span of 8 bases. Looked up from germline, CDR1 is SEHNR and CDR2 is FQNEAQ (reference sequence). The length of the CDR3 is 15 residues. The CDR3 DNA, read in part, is TGTGCCAGCAGCTTAGCTGCGGGGACTAACTATGGC. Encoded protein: CASSLAAGTNYG. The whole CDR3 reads CASSLAAGTNYGYTF.

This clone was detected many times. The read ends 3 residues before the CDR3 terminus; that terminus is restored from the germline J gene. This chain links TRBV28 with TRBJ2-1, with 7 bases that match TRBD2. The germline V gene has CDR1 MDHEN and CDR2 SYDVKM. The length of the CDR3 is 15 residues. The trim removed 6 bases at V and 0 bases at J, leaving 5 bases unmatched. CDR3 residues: CASSPGGSSYNEQFF. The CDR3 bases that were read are TGTGCCAGCAGCCCCGGGGGGAGCTCCTACAATGAG.

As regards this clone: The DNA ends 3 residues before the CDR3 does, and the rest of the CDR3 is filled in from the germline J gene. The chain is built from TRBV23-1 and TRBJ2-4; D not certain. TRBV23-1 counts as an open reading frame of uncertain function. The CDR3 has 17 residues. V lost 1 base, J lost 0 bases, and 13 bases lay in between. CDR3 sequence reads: CASSQWASRLAKNIQYF. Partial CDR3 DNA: TGCGCCAGCAGTCAATGGGCCTCCCGCCTAGCCAAAAACATT.

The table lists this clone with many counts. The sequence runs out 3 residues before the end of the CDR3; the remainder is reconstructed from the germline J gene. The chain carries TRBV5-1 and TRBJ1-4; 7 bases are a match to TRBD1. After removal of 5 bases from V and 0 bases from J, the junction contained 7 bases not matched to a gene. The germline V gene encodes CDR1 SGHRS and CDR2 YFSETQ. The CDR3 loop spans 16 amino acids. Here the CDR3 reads CASRSGQAATNEKLFF. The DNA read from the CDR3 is TGCGCCAGCAGATCCGGACAGGCTGCAACTAATGAAAAA.

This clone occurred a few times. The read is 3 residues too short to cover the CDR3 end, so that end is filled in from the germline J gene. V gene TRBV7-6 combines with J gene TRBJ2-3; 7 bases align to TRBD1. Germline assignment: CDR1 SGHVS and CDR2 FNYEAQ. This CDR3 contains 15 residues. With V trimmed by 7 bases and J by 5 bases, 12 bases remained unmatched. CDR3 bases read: TGTGCCAGCATCAGAATGACAGGGCCGGGAGATACG. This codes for CASIRMTGPGDT. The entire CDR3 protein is CASIRMTGPGDTQYF.

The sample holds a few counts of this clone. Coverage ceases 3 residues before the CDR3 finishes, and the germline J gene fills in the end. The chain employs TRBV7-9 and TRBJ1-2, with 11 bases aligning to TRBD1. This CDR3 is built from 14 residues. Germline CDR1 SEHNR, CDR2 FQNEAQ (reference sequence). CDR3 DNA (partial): TGTGCCAGCAAGGAACTCAGGACAGGGGGCGGC. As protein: CASKELRTGGG. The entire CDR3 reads CASKELRTGGGYTF. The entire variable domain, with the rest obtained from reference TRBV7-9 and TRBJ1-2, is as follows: DTGVSQNPRHKITKRGQNVTFRCDPISEHNRLYWYRQTLGQGPEFLTYFQNEAQLEKSRLLSDRFSAERPKGSFSTLEIQRTEQGDSAMYLCASKELRTGGGYTFGSGTRLTVV.

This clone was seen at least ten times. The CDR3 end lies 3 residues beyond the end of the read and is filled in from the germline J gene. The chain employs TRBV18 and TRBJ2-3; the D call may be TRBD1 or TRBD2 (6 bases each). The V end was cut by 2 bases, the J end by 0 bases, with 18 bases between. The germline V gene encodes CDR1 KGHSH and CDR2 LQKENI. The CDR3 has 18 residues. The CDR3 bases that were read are TGTGCCAGCTCACCAAGGCTACAGGGAGGATCTAGCACAGATACG. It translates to CASSPRLQGGSSTDT. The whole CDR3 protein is CASSPRLQGGSSTDTQYF.

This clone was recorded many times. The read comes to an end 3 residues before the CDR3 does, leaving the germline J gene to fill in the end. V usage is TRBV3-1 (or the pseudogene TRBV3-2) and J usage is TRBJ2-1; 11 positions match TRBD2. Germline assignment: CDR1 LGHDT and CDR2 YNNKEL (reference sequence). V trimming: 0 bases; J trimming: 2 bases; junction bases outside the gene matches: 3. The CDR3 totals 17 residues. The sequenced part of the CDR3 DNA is TGTGCCAGCAGCCAAGAGTCACTAGCGGGAGCCTACAATGAG. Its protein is CASSQESLAGAYNE. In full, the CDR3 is CASSQESLAGAYNEQFF.

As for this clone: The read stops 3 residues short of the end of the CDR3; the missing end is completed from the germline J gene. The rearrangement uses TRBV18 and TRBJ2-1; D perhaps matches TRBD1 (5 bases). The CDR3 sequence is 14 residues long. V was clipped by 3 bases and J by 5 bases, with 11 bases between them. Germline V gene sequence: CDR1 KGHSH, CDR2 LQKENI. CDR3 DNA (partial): TGTGCCAGCTCACCGCGGCAGGGCCACAATGAG. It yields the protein CASSPRQGHNE. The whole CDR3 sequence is CASSPRQGHNEQFF.